This section outlines one TCR beta chain sequence together with its context. Its matching antigen is unknown. The data were taken from a study of CD8+ T cells in alopecia areata. Across the study: A 6-month off-drug phase came after tofacitinib, which had lasted 6 to 18 months.

Points from the study as a whole: Scalp clonality decreased significantly with tofacitinib, and so did expanded CD8+ clones among the top 100.

Per the germline V gene, CDR1 is SQVTM and CDR2 is ANQGSEA. The V and J ends lost 7 bases and 4 bases, in that order; junction bases with no gene match: 10. The CDR3 is 14 residues long. TCR sequencing used cDNA made by reverse transcription of extracted RNA. Sequenced by immunoSEQ multiplex PCR; TCRdb stores in-frame clones only, minus some. The data contain 150,000 to 200,000 clones, under 70% of them singletons. As to treatment: oral pan-JAK inhibitor, 5-10 mg twice daily. The study team obtained lesional scalp punch biopsies and peripheral blood from alopecia areata patients. This receptor was obtained from a human donor with alopecia areata. The sample here was CD4+ T cells sorted from blood, taken at week 4, from a patient treated with tofacitinib. The chain has TRBV29-1 and TRBJ2-7; 10 positions agree with TRBD1. The CDR3 loop reads CSAWTGGGFYEQYF. CDR3 DNA: TGCAGCGCCTGGACAGGGGGAGGCTTTTACGAGCAGTACTTC.